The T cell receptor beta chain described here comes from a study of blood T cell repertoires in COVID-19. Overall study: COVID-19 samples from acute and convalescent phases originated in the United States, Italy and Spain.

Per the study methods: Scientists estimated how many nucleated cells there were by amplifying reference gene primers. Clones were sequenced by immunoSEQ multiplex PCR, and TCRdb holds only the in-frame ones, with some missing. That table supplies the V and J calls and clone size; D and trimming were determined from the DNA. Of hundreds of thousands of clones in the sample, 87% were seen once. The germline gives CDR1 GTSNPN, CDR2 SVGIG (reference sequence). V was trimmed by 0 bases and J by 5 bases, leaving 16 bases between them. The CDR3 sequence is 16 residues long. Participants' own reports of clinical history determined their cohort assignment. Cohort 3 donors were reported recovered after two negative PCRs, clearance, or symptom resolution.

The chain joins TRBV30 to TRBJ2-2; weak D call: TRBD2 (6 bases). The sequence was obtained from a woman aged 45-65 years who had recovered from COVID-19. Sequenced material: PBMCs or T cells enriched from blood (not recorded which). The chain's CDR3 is CAWSVLRRDPTGELFF. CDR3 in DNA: TGTGCCTGGAGTGTACTGCGGCGGGACCCAACCGGGGAGCTGTTTTTT.